Presented here are 8 T cell receptor beta chains from one specimen sequenced in a study of cytomegalovirus exposure and HLA in healthy donors (TCRdb year 2017). Libraries came from the immunoSEQ multiplex PCR assay. For the multiplex PCR, a mixture combining 60 forward primers for TCR Vbeta segments and 13 reverse primers for TCR Jbeta segments was used. In TCRdb, the immuneACCESS table is reduced to in-frame sequences with V and J assigned. These tables do not hold every clone; where another copy was compared, an unresolved V gene accounts for under half, and the others remain unexplained. Across this sample there are about 130,000 clones, with roughly 88% seen only once. The ten largest clones take up under 2% of the sample. The sample taken for sequencing was PBMCs. These receptors came from a boy aged 10-17 years in good health and CMV-seronegative.

V gene TRBV7-8 combines with J gene TRBJ2-2; 7 nucleotides line up with TRBD1. The CDR3 consists of 15 residues. J was trimmed by 6 bases and V by 5 bases; bases with no gene match: 9. CDR1 and CDR2 from the germline V gene are SGHVS and FQNEAQ. Here the CDR3 reads CASSPPGGRAGELFF. Here the CDR3 DNA reads TGTGCCAGCAGCCCACCAGGGGGAAGGGCCGGGGAGCTGTTTTTT.

The V and J genes are TRBV7-9 and TRBJ2-3; perhaps TRBD1 as D (6 bases). CDR1 is SEHNR, CDR2 FQNEAQ, per germline (reference sequence). The V gene lost 3 bases and the J gene lost 0 bases, with 16 bases spanning the gap. The CDR3 runs to 17 residues. The CDR3 sequence is CASSFYRARFSTDTQYF. The CDR3 DNA reads TGTGCCAGCAGCTTTTACAGGGCTCGCTTCAGCACAGATACGCAGTATTTT.

This clone was picked up one time. The J gene is TRBJ2-1, the V gene TRBV5-1, with 7 bases fitting TRBD1. V shed 3 bases and J 8 bases; nucleotides not matched to a gene: 8. The CDR3 has 14 residues. Per the germline V gene, CDR1 is SGHRS and CDR2 is YFSETQ. The CDR3 loop reads CASSSETGDDEQFF. In DNA, the CDR3 is TGCGCCAGCAGCTCCGAAACAGGGGACGATGAGCAGTTCTTC.

In this sample, this clone turned up once. V and J are TRBV6-5 and TRBJ1-2, with 7 bases identical to TRBD1. V shed 4 bases and J 4 bases; nucleotides not matched to a gene: 6. This CDR3 region has 14 residues. CDR1 is MNHEY, CDR2 SVGAGI, per germline. The CDR3 bases are TGTGCCAGCAGTTGGCGACAGGGAAGCTATGGCTACACCTTC. It specifies CASSWRQGSYGYTF.

The CDR3 DNA is TGTGCCAGCAGTGATTCGGGGACTTACGAGCAGTACTTC. The encoded protein is CASSDSGTYEQYF. The V call is TRBV6-1, the J call TRBJ2-7; TRBD2 might be the D (6 bases). Germline CDR1 is MNHNS and CDR2 is SASEGT. V shed 3 bases and J shed 4 bases, with 10 bases lying between them. The CDR3 runs to 13 residues.

The rearrangement links TRBV19 to TRBJ2-3; D perhaps matches TRBD1 (5 bases). Germline V lookup: CDR1 LNHDA, CDR2 SQIVND (reference sequence). The CDR3 contains 13 residues. Trimming stripped 6 bases from V and 0 bases from J, with 7 bases between. CDR3 amino acids: CASRGPSTDTQYF. Here the CDR3 DNA reads TGTGCCAGTAGGGGGCCGAGCACAGATACGCAGTATTTT.

The chain couples TRBV29-1 to TRBJ2-5; 8 bases fit TRBD1. The DNA end favors TRBJ2-7, so the J call may be wrong. Germline loops: CDR1 SQVTM, CDR2 ANQGSEA. The CDR3 covers 14 residues. The CDR3 sequence: CSAVPGTGAYEQYF. The CDR3 bases are TGCAGCGCTGTACCCGGGACAGGCGCCTACGAGCAGTACTTC.

A note on this clone: The DNA is left out, because the CDR3 cannot be placed on it with certainty; the CDR3 is given as TCRdb lists it. The chain combines TRBV29-1 with TRBJ1-2; the tabulated D call, TRBD1, remains unverified against the DNA. The CDR3 has 12 amino acids, counting both end residues. Germline values: CDR1 SQVTM, CDR2 ANQGSEA. CDR3: CSVGRGTGEPTF.